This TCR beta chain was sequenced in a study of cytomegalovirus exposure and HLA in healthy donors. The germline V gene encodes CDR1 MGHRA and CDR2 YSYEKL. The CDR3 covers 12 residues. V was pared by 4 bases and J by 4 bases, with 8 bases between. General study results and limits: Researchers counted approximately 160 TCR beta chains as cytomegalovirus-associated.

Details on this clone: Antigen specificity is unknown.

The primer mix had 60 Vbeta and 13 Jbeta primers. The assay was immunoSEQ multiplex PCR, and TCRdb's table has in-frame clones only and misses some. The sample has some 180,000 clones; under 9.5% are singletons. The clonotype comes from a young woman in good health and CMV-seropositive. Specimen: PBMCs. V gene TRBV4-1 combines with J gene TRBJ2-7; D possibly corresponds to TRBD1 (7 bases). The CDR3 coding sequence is TGCGCCAGCAGCCCAGGGGGGTACGAGCAGTACTTC. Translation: CASSPGGYEQYF.